This passage covers 10 T cell receptor beta chains from one sample sequenced in a study of T cell responses to AZD1222 COVID-19 vaccine (dated by TCRdb to the early 2020s). The time point label of this sample denotes: baseline before first vaccination. Library preparation used the immunoSEQ multiplex PCR assay. Not all clones reach the TCRdb copy of this immuneACCESS table, which keeps in-frame sequences only. Checked studies attribute under half of the gap to unresolved V genes and leave the rest unexplained. This sample holds around 150,000 clones; about nine tenths were observed only once. The ten largest clones capture around 2.2% of the sample. Source: peripheral blood, taken on day 0 of AZD1222 vaccination. These receptors originate from an adult in good health.

V is TRBV4-1 and J is TRBJ1-3; D remains unclear. CDR1 and CDR2 (germline): MGHRA, YSYEKL. The CDR3 loop spans 17 amino acids. The germline V and J ends were trimmed by 0 bases and 4 bases, with 16 bases remaining between them. The CDR3 loop is CASSQDEHGPGGNTIYF. The CDR3 DNA follows: TGCGCCAGCAGCCAAGATGAACATGGCCCCGGAGGAAACACCATATATTTT.

A single count supports this clone. The chain couples TRBV11-1 to TRBJ2-5; D is undetermined. There are 12 residues in the CDR3. With 6 bases removed from V and 4 bases from J, the gap between germline ends came to 9 bases. Germline CDR1 SGHAT, CDR2 FQDESV (reference sequence). The CDR3 loop is CASSSGLETQYF. In nucleotides, the CDR3 is TGTGCCAGCAGTTCCGGCCTAGAGACCCAGTACTTC.

CDR3 nucleotide sequence: TGTGCCTGGAAAGGCGCGGACCACACCGGGGAGCTGTTTTTT. This gives the protein CAWKGADHTGELFF. J is TRBJ2-2 and V is TRBV30; no definite D call. Germline CDR1 is GTSNPN and CDR2 is SVGIG (reference sequence). The CDR3 has 14 amino acids. V lost 4 bases and J 3 bases, leaving 12 bases between the germline ends.

This chain uses TRBV19 with TRBJ1-2, with D perhaps matching TRBD1 (5 bases). The CDR3 contains 14 residues. V lost 6 bases to trimming and J lost 4 bases, with 15 bases between them. Germline lookup yields CDR1 LNHDA and CDR2 SQIVND (reference sequence). Written as DNA, the CDR3 is TGTGCCAGTAGCGACGGGACTGCGATCTATGGCTACACCTTC. It translates to CASSDGTAIYGYTF.

The chain is built from TRBV2 and TRBJ2-1; 10 bases align to TRBD2. Trimming cost V 4 bases and J 4 bases; bases outside gene matches: 1. The CDR3 sequence is 14 residues long. Germline-derived CDR1 and CDR2 are SNHLY and FYNNEI. The CDR3 region is CASSALAGYNEQFF. CDR3 nucleotide sequence: TGTGCCAGCAGTGCACTAGCGGGGTACAATGAGCAGTTCTTC.

The chain is built from TRBV30 and TRBJ1-6, with unresolved D. The germline V and J ends were trimmed by 5 bases and 0 bases, with 5 bases remaining between them. Germline values: CDR1 GTSNPN, CDR2 SVGIG (reference sequence). The CDR3 sequence is 13 residues long. Here the CDR3 DNA reads TGTGCCTGGGTCAGCTCCTATAATTCACCCCTCCACTTT. It encodes CAWVSSYNSPLHF.

This clone was counted a single time. Additional DNA sequences in this sample encode the identical CDR3. The chain recombines TRBV7-2 with TRBJ2-5; D call uncertain. This CDR3 comprises 11 residues. V lost 4 bases to trimming and J lost 2 bases, with 2 bases between them. The germline V gene has CDR1 SGHTA and CDR2 FQGNSA. The CDR3 DNA follows: TGTGCCAGCAGCTCACAAGAGACCCAGTACTTC. It is translated as CASSSQETQYF. Variable domain in full (rest from reference TRBV7-2 and TRBJ2-5): GAGVSQSPSNKVTEKGKDVELRCDPISGHTALYWYRQSLGQGLEFLIYFQGNSAPDKSGLPSDRFSAERTGGSVSTLTIQRTQQEDSAVYLCASSSQETQYFGPGTRLLVL.

The chain has TRBV19 and TRBJ2-2; 9 bases line up with TRBD1. The germline V gene has CDR1 LNHDA and CDR2 SQIVND (reference sequence). The CDR3 extends over 15 amino acids. The V segment lost 5 bases and the J segment 1 base; nucleotides outside the gene matches: 2. CDR3 residues: CASSQGQGNTGELFF. The CDR3 DNA reads TGTGCCAGTAGTCAGGGACAGGGGAACACCGGGGAGCTGTTTTTT.

The chain recombines TRBV6-1 with TRBJ1-1, with TRBD1 as a possible D gene (5 bases). The germline V and J ends were trimmed by 3 bases and 7 bases, with 18 bases remaining between them. Per germline, CDR1 MNHNS and CDR2 SASEGT. The CDR3 is 15 residues long. CDR3 amino acids: CASSEGTRGVGEAFF. CDR3 nucleotides: TGTGCCAGCAGTGAGGGGACCCGGGGAGTCGGTGAAGCTTTCTTT.

The chain recombines TRBV7-2 with TRBJ2-2, with 7 bases lining up with TRBD2. With 1 base clipped from V and 1 base from J, the junction kept 6 bases outside the gene matches. The CDR3 loop spans 17 amino acids. Per the germline V gene, CDR1 is SGHTA and CDR2 is FQGNSA. This CDR3 reads CASSLETSFKNTGELFF. Here the CDR3 DNA reads TGTGCCAGCAGCTTAGAGACTAGCTTTAAGAACACCGGGGAGCTGTTTTTT.